The rows below give T cell receptor beta chains drawn from one sample of a study of cytomegalovirus exposure and HLA in healthy donors. Assay used: immunoSEQ multiplex PCR; TCRdb lists only in-frame clones, some missing. The sample data list about 130,000 clones. The sequencing input was PBMCs. The receptors were gathered from a woman in her sixties in good health and CMV-seronegative. Each CDR3 is given with its conserved first and last residue. A D gene is named only where the DNA matches it firmly.

J gene: TRBJ1-2
D gene: -
V gene: TRBV7-9
CDR3 length: 11
CDR3 protein: CASSLERSYTF
CDR3 DNA: TGTGCCAGCAGCTTAGAGCGCAGCTACACCTTC

J gene: TRBJ1-2
D gene: TRBD1
V gene: TRBV5-5
CDR3 length: 15
CDR3 protein: CASRPLQGSPYGYTF
CDR3 DNA: TGTGCCAGCAGACCACTACAGGGGTCTCCCTATGGCTACACCTTC

J gene: TRBJ2-1
D gene: TRBD1
V gene: TRBV5-1
CDR3 length: 15
CDR3 protein: CASSWAGQGTDEQFF
CDR3 DNA: TGCGCCAGCAGCTGGGCGGGACAGGGGACCGATGAGCAGTTCTTC

J gene: TRBJ2-1
D gene: -
V gene: TRBV6-5
CDR3 length: 13
CDR3 protein: CASSQDRYNEQFF
CDR3 DNA: TGTGCCAGCAGTCAAGACAGGTACAATGAGCAGTTCTTC

J gene: TRBJ1-2
D gene: TRBD1
V gene: TRBV7-3
CDR3 length: 16
CDR3 protein: CASSPGRDRGSYGYTF
CDR3 DNA: TGTGCCAGCAGCCCAGGGCGGGACAGGGGCAGCTATGGCTACACCTTC

J gene: TRBJ2-2
D gene: -
V gene: TRBV11-2
CDR3 length: 14
CDR3 protein: CASSLGQVGGELFF
CDR3 DNA: TGTGCCAGCAGCTTAGGGCAGGTCGGCGGGGAGCTGTTTTTT

J gene: TRBJ2-3
D gene: -
V gene: TRBV28
CDR3 length: 12
CDR3 protein: CASRALTDTQYF
CDR3 DNA: TGTGCCAGCAGGGCCCTCACAGATACGCAGTATTTT

J gene: TRBJ1-5
D gene: -
V gene: TRBV5-4
CDR3 length: 15
CDR3 protein: CASSQGGGSNQPQHF
CDR3 DNA: TGTGCCAGCAGCCAGGGTGGAGGGAGCAATCAGCCCCAGCATTTT

J gene: TRBJ2-5
D gene: -
V gene: TRBV13
CDR3 length: 14
CDR3 protein: CASSLYSREETQYF
CDR3 DNA: TGTGCCAGCAGCTTATATAGTAGAGAAGAGACCCAGTACTTC

J gene: TRBJ1-5
D gene: TRBD1
V gene: TRBV5-1
CDR3 length: 15
CDR3 protein: CASRPTGYSNQPQHF
CDR3 DNA: TGCGCCAGCAGGCCGACAGGGTATAGCAATCAGCCCCAGCATTTT

J gene: TRBJ2-7
D gene: -
V gene: TRBV5-1
CDR3 length: 14
CDR3 protein: CASSLASFPYEQYF
CDR3 DNA: TGCGCCAGCAGCTTGGCTAGTTTTCCCTACGAGCAGTACTTC

J gene: TRBJ1-5
D gene: TRBD1
V gene: TRBV27
CDR3 length: 14
CDR3 protein: CASKQQGAGQPQHF
CDR3 DNA: TGTGCCAGCAAACAACAGGGGGCGGGTCAGCCCCAGCATTTT